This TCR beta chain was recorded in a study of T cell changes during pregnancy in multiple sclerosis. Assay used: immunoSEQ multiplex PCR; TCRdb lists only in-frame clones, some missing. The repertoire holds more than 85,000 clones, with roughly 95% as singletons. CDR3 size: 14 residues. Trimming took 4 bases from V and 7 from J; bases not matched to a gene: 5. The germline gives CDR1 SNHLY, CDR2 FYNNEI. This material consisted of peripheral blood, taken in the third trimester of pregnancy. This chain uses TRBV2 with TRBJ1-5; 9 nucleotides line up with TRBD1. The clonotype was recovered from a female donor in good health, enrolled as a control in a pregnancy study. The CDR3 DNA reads TGTGCCAGCAGTGGGGGACAGGGAGGCCAGCCCCAGCATTTT. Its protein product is CASSGGQGGQPQHF.